This T cell receptor (beta chain) was obtained from a study of blood T cell repertoires in COVID-19. The table came from immunoSEQ multiplex PCR; TCRdb's copy has only in-frame clones and leaves some out. The sample records about 220,000 clones, approximately 86% being singletons. V trimming: 2 bases; J trimming: 10 bases; junction bases outside the gene matches: 2. The germline gives CDR1 LGHDT, CDR2 YNNKEL (reference sequence). This CDR3 comprises 13 residues. The clonotype comes from a woman aged 80 or over with acute or convalescent COVID-19. Sequencing was done on a sample of peripheral blood. The V call is TRBV3-1 (or the pseudogene TRBV3-2), the J call TRBJ2-1; 10 bases are shared with TRBD1. CDR3 nucleotides: TGTGCCAGCAGCCAACGGGACAGGGGAGAGCAGTTCTTC. Residues: CASSQRDRGEQFF.